The 31 T cell receptor beta chains below were found in one sample sequenced in a study of blood T cell repertoires in COVID-19. This table comes from immunoSEQ multiplex PCR, and its TCRdb copy is limited to in-frame clones, with some not included. Of about 430,000 clones detected, around nine tenths appear once; the ten largest clones hold roughly 1.4%. The sequenced material came from PBMCs or T cells enriched from blood (not recorded which). Receptors originate from a woman aged 18-29 years who had been exposed to COVID-19.

About this clone: Additional DNA sequences in this sample encode the identical CDR3. J is TRBJ2-1 and V is TRBV10-3, with D possibly being TRBD2 (5 bases). The CDR3 is made up of 12 amino acids. Germline-derived CDR1 and CDR2 are ENHRY and SYGVKD. V lost 9 bases, J lost 0 bases, and 6 bases lay in between. The DNA of the CDR3 is TGTGCCATAGGGAGCTCCTACAATGAGCAGTTCTTC. It yields the protein CAIGSSYNEQFF.

The chain uses TRBV27 and TRBJ2-3, with a tentative D call TRBD2 (6 bases). Germline V gene sequence: CDR1 MNHEY, CDR2 SMNVEV (reference sequence). The CDR3 is made up of 16 amino acids. V lost 5 bases and J 4 bases, leaving 19 bases between the germline ends. CDR3 loop: CASSPIMRSGADTQYF. DNA for the CDR3: TGTGCCAGCAGTCCAATTATGCGGTCGGGAGCAGATACGCAGTATTTT.

The chain recombines TRBV5-1 with TRBJ2-3, with a tentative D call TRBD1 (7 bases). This CDR3 contains 16 residues. Germline-derived CDR1 and CDR2 are SGHRS and YFSETQ. The V gene lost 0 bases and the J gene lost 3 bases, with 14 bases spanning the gap. DNA for the CDR3: TGCGCCAGCAGCTTGGGGCGGGACAGTATAACAGATACGCAGTATTTT. Translation: CASSLGRDSITDTQYF. Full variable domain (outside the CDR3, taken from reference TRBV5-1 and TRBJ2-3): KAGVTQTPRYLIKTRGQQVTLSCSPISGHRSVSWYQQTPGQGLQFLFEYFSETQRNKGNFPGRFSGRQFSNSRSEMNVSTLELGDSALYLCASSLGRDSITDTQYFGPGTRLTVL.

V and J are TRBV11-3 and TRBJ2-7, with TRBD1 as a possible D gene (5 bases). CDR3 length: 14 amino acids. Trimming pared 1 base from V and 5 bases from J, leaving 12 bases between. Germline V CDR1 and CDR2: SGHNT, YENEEA. The CDR3 bases are TGTGCCAGCAGCTTAGGCACAGGTGTGGACGAGCAGTACTTC. This encodes CASSLGTGVDEQYF.

The rearrangement links TRBV15 to TRBJ1-6; 9 bases are shared with TRBD1. CDR3 length equals 16 residues. V dropped 3 bases and J dropped 7; count of bases not matched to a gene: 7. Germline V gene lookup returns CDR1 LNHNV and CDR2 YYDKDF (reference sequence). The CDR3 protein is CATSRAVGTGNSPLHF. In nucleotides, the CDR3 is TGTGCCACCAGCAGGGCGGTGGGGACAGGGAATTCACCCCTCCACTTT.

In its sample, this clone was seen a few times. This chain joins TRBV9 and TRBJ2-1, with 13 positions matching TRBD2. The CDR3 totals 19 residues. Germline V gene sequence: CDR1 SGDLS, CDR2 YYNGEE. V shed 1 base and J 0 bases; nucleotides not matched to a gene: 7. The CDR3 coding sequence is TGTGCCAGCAGCGTAAGCACTAGCGGGGGGGTTAGCTCCTACAATGAGCAGTTCTTC. Translation gives CASSVSTSGGVSSYNEQFF.

The chain employs TRBV25-1 and TRBJ2-7; 7 bases line up with TRBD1. The trim removed 0 bases at V and 5 bases at J, leaving 7 bases unmatched. The CDR3 runs to 15 residues. Germline V gives CDR1 MGHDK, CDR2 SYGVNS. The CDR3 region is CASSEYEQGRNEQYF. CDR3 nucleotide sequence: TGTGCCAGCAGTGAATATGAACAGGGGCGCAACGAGCAGTACTTC.

V usage is TRBV28 and J usage is TRBJ2-3; D might be TRBD2 (5 bases). The V gene's germline CDR1 is MDHEN and CDR2 SYDVKM. V was clipped by 4 bases and J by 4 bases, with 18 bases between them. CDR3 length: 16 amino acids. The CDR3 sequence is CASSSSDYPDADTQYF. The DNA for the CDR3 is TGTGCCAGCAGTTCCTCCGACTATCCCGACGCAGATACGCAGTATTTT.

V and J are TRBV9 and TRBJ2-3; D perhaps matches TRBD1 (6 bases). The CDR3 runs 15 residues. Deletions cut 0 bases from V and 4 bases from J, with 12 bases between. The V gene's germline CDR1 is SGDLS and CDR2 YYNGEE. The CDR3 here is CASSVGGGAPDTQYF. For the CDR3, the DNA is TGTGCCAGCAGCGTAGGAGGGGGAGCCCCAGATACGCAGTATTTT.

The chain links TRBV6-6 to TRBJ1-2; 9 bases are shared with TRBD1. From germline, CDR1 is MNHNY and CDR2 SVGAGI (reference sequence). The V gene end was trimmed by 7 bases and the J gene end by 4 bases; junction bases not matched to a gene: 7. This CDR3 spans 14 amino acids. CDR3 residues: CASMGDRGAYGYTF. In DNA form, the CDR3 reads TGTGCCAGCATGGGAGACAGGGGGGCCTATGGCTACACCTTC.

The V call is TRBV28, the J call TRBJ1-2; the match to TRBD1 covers 7 bases. This CDR3 has 17 amino acids. Germline assignment: CDR1 MDHEN and CDR2 SYDVKM. Germline trimming cut 3 bases from V and 3 bases from J; bases unmatched to any gene: 13. CDR3 sequence reads: CASSFPGQDTLYYGYTF. The CDR3 DNA reads TGTGCCAGCAGTTTCCCCGGACAGGATACCCTTTACTATGGCTACACCTTC.

This clone was detected ten times or more. The rearrangement links TRBV5-1 to TRBJ2-7, with 9 nucleotides matching TRBD1. The germline V gene encodes CDR1 SGHRS and CDR2 YFSETQ. The trim removed 3 bases at V and 5 bases at J, leaving 9 bases unmatched. This CDR3 has 15 residues. The CDR3 reads CASSSPDRGRDEQYF. The CDR3 DNA follows: TGCGCCAGCAGCTCCCCGGACAGGGGTAGGGACGAGCAGTACTTC.

The V and J genes are TRBV4-2 and TRBJ2-2, with D tentatively TRBD1 (6 bases). In germline, CDR1 is LGHNA, CDR2 YNFKEQ. Between the trimmed V and J ends, which lost 2 bases and 7 bases, there was a span of 17 bases. This CDR3 spans 16 amino acids. The CDR3 nucleotides read TGTGCCAGCAGCCAACCGACAGGTACTGGCGACGGGGAGCTGTTTTTT. Its protein product is CASSQPTGTGDGELFF.

The sample holds one count of this clone. The chain joins TRBV28 to TRBJ2-3; D not certain. Trimming removed 1 base at V and 1 base at J, with 9 bases between. The CDR3 spans 15 residues. CDR1 and CDR2 (germline): MDHEN, SYDVKM. For the CDR3, the DNA is TGTGCCAGCAGTTTATCTTCGTCTGGCACAGATACGCAGTATTTT. Its protein is CASSLSSSGTDTQYF.

This chain connects TRBV6-5 to TRBJ1-4; possible D gene TRBD1, 6 bases. The V gene lost 6 bases and the J gene lost 0 bases, with 11 bases spanning the gap. The CDR3 extends over 15 amino acids. CDR1 and CDR2 (germline): MNHEY, SVGAGI. The chain's CDR3 is CASRRGGPTNEKLFF. In nucleotides, the CDR3 is TGTGCCAGCAGGCGGGGGGGGCCAACTAATGAAAAACTGTTTTTT.

This clone has only a few counts. The V call is TRBV12-3 or TRBV12-4, the J call TRBJ2-7; D unresolved. The CDR3 contains 13 residues. Trimming left V 3 bases short and J 5 bases short, with 11 bases between. Written as DNA, the CDR3 is TGTGCCAGCAGTTTGAGCAGGATGGACGAGCAGTACTTC. It translates to CASSLSRMDEQYF.

The CDR3 bases are TGCGCCAGCAGCTTGGCAGGGACAGGGTGGGTCGAGCAGTACTTC. This gives the protein CASSLAGTGWVEQYF. The genes are TRBV5-1 and TRBJ2-7, with 9 bases matching TRBD1. CDR1 and CDR2 from the germline V gene are SGHRS and YFSETQ. The CDR3 totals 15 residues. Trimming cost V 0 bases and J 6 bases; bases outside gene matches: 7. The full variable domain, completed using reference TRBV5-1 and TRBJ2-7, is KAGVTQTPRYLIKTRGQQVTLSCSPISGHRSVSWYQQTPGQGLQFLFEYFSETQRNKGNFPGRFSGRQFSNSRSEMNVSTLELGDSALYLCASSLAGTGWVEQYFGPGTRLTVT.

The chain is built from TRBV7-9 and TRBJ1-1, with a possible D match to TRBD1 (5 bases). CDR3 length equals 14 residues. V was shortened by 1 base and J by 1 base, with 7 bases between the two germline ends. CDR1 is SEHNR and CDR2 is FQNEAQ in the germline V gene (reference sequence). CDR3 sequence (DNA): TGTGCCAGCAGCTTAGTGGGGCAGAACACTGAAGCTTTCTTT. Translated, it gives CASSLVGQNTEAFF.

V gene TRBV2 combines with J gene TRBJ1-6; TRBD1 aligns across 7 bases. Germline V gives CDR1 SNHLY, CDR2 FYNNEI. After removal of 6 bases from V and 0 bases from J, the junction contained 5 bases not matched to a gene. The CDR3 contains 16 residues. The CDR3 DNA is TGTGCCAGCAGGGACAGGTCGGGCTCCTATAATTCACCCCTCCACTTT. Its protein product is CASRDRSGSYNSPLHF.

The chain uses TRBV7-7 and TRBJ2-3, with 14 bases matching TRBD2. Germline CDR1 is SSHAT and CDR2 is FNYEAQ (reference sequence). This CDR3 spans 15 amino acids. Trimming took 5 bases from V and 4 from J; bases not matched to a gene: 2. CDR3 nucleotide sequence: TGTGCCAGCAGCCCGGGACTAGCGGGAGCAGATACGCAGTATTTT. This gives the protein CASSPGLAGADTQYF.

The chain couples TRBV7-2 to TRBJ2-7; 8 bases agree with TRBD1. The CDR3 has 15 amino acids. The germline gives CDR1 SGHTA, CDR2 FQGNSA. J was trimmed by 5 bases and V by 5 bases; bases with no gene match: 11. DNA of the CDR3: TGTGCCAGCAGCCCCTGGACAGGGAGGCTTGACGAGCAGTACTTC. Residues: CASSPWTGRLDEQYF.

This chain links TRBV6-5 with TRBJ2-7; D unresolved. V was cut by 2 bases and J by 3 bases, with 5 bases left in between. CDR1 and CDR2 from the germline V gene are MNHEY and SVGAGI. The CDR3 sequence is 12 residues long. The CDR3 DNA follows: TGTGCCAGCAGTTACAACGGCTACGAGCAGTACTTC. Its protein is CASSYNGYEQYF.

The chain links TRBV18 to TRBJ1-2; unclear D gene. The CDR3 totals 13 residues. With 2 bases removed from V and 5 bases from J, the gap between germline ends came to 9 bases. CDR1 is KGHSH, CDR2 LQKENI, per germline. The CDR3 loop reads CASSPTPEYGYTF. CDR3 bases: TGTGCCAGCTCACCAACTCCTGAGTATGGCTACACCTTC. Full variable domain (rest looked up from reference TRBV18 and TRBJ1-2): NAGVMQNPRHLVRRRGQEARLRCSPMKGHSHVYWYRQLPEEGLKFMVYLQKENIIDESGMPKERFSAEFPKEGPSILRIQQVVRGDSAAYFCASSPTPEYGYTFGSGTRLTVV.

The chain combines TRBV5-1 with TRBJ1-1; maybe TRBD1 (5 bases). The CDR3 is 13 amino acids. Germline V gives CDR1 SGHRS, CDR2 YFSETQ. Trimming shortened V by 4 bases and J by 8 bases, and 15 bases separated the two germline ends. The CDR3 protein is CASSQDNGREAFF. CDR3 sequence (DNA): TGCGCCAGCAGCCAGGACAACGGGCGGGAAGCTTTCTTT.

The chain combines TRBV4-1 with TRBJ1-1, with TRBD1 identical over 8 bases. Germline-derived CDR1 and CDR2 are MGHRA and YSYEKL. The CDR3 loop spans 14 amino acids. The ends lost 4 bases at V and 5 bases at J; junction bases unmatched: 6. CDR3 nucleotide sequence: TGCGCCAGCAGCCCGCGACAGGGGAGGACTGAAGCTTTCTTT. Translation gives CASSPRQGRTEAFF.

The chain is built from TRBV7-9 and TRBJ2-2; 9 bases align to TRBD1. Germline-derived CDR1 and CDR2 are SEHNR and FQNEAQ (reference sequence). The V and J ends lost 6 bases and 8 bases, in that order; junction bases with no gene match: 13. The CDR3 is made up of 16 amino acids. The chain's CDR3 is CASRQSGTGLSGELFF. CDR3 coding DNA: TGTGCCAGCAGGCAATCCGGGACAGGGTTATCGGGGGAGCTGTTTTTT.

This clone was found once. The chain is built from TRBV5-1 and TRBJ1-1, with 9 nucleotides matching TRBD1. CDR3 length: 15 amino acids. V gave up 3 bases and J gave up 2 bases; unmatched junction bases: 5. Per germline, CDR1 SGHRS and CDR2 YFSETQ. The CDR3 sequence: CASSWEQGANTEAFF. The CDR3 DNA reads TGCGCCAGCAGCTGGGAACAGGGGGCAAACACTGAAGCTTTCTTT. The variable domain in full, with the rest retrieved from reference TRBV5-1 and TRBJ1-1, is KAGVTQTPRYLIKTRGQQVTLSCSPISGHRSVSWYQQTPGQGLQFLFEYFSETQRNKGNFPGRFSGRQFSNSRSEMNVSTLELGDSALYLCASSWEQGANTEAFFGQGTRLTVV.

The rearrangement links TRBV10-1 to TRBJ1-5; no firm D call. Germline assignment: CDR1 WNHNN and CDR2 SYGVQD (reference sequence). Trimming shortened V by 10 bases and J by 7 bases, and 8 bases separated the two germline ends. This CDR3 comprises 10 residues. The CDR3 reads CAINNQPQHF. The CDR3 nucleotides read TGCGCCATTAACAACCAGCCCCAGCATTTT.

This chain uses TRBV15 with TRBJ1-1, with a weak D call TRBD1 (6 bases). Per germline, CDR1 LNHNV and CDR2 YYDKDF (reference sequence). V was clipped by 1 base and J by 3 bases, with 15 bases between them. This CDR3 contains 16 residues. Here the CDR3 DNA reads TGTGCCACCAGCAGAGGAACAGGGATAACGGACACTGAAGCTTTCTTT. This sequence encodes CATSRGTGITDTEAFF.

The chain recombines TRBV5-6 with TRBJ1-2; 9 positions match TRBD1. Germline V gene lookup returns CDR1 SGHDT and CDR2 YYEEEE. The CDR3 totals 13 residues. V lost 3 bases, J lost 6 bases, and 3 bases stayed unmatched. The CDR3 sequence: CASSSRDRDGYTF. The CDR3 coding sequence is TGTGCCAGCAGCTCACGGGACAGGGATGGCTACACCTTC.

This chain links TRBV28 with TRBJ1-6, with TRBD1 matching 11 bases. CDR3 size: 17 residues. V was pared by 11 bases and J by 7 bases, with 16 bases of the junction left unmatched. CDR1 MDHEN and CDR2 SYDVKM come from the germline V gene. The chain's CDR3 is CAGGKVTGTGGNSPLHF. For the CDR3, the DNA is TGTGCCGGCGGGAAGGTGACCGGGACAGGGGGGAATTCACCCCTCCACTTT. The full variable domain, rest sourced from reference TRBV28 and TRBJ1-6, is DVKVTQSSRYLVKRTGEKVFLECVQDMDHENMFWYRQDPGLGLRLIYFSYDVKMKEKGDIPEGYSVSREKKERFSLILESASTNQTSMYLCAGGKVTGTGGNSPLHFGNGTRLTVT.